What follows is one T cell receptor (beta chain) and its context. As handled by the study authors: Nucleated cell counts were estimated from reference gene primer amplification. This table comes from immunoSEQ multiplex PCR, and its TCRdb copy is limited to in-frame clones, with some not included. The D gene and trimming were derived from the DNA, and the V and J assignments and clone size from that table. The sample yields 230,000 or so clones, around 86% seen once. This entry is derived from a study of blood T cell repertoires in COVID-19. About the study: Specimens from acute and convalescent COVID-19 originated in the United States, Italy and Spain. PBMCs, B-cell-depleted T cells, or T cells were the source of the cDNA or gDNA that made up the material.

The CDR3 runs 13 residues. The germline gives CDR1 SGDLS, CDR2 YYNGEE. V was clipped by 10 bases and J by 6 bases, with 20 bases between them. The clonotype originates from a human donor in a cohort sampled during active COVID-19. The sequenced sample consisted of peripheral blood. The chain combines TRBV9 with TRBJ2-7, with D perhaps TRBD2 (6 bases). CDR3: CAVGRDGRFEQYF. The DNA of the CDR3 is TGTGCCGTCGGGCGGGACGGTCGTTTCGAGCAGTACTTC.